The next 5 T cell receptor beta chains were all read from a single sample in a study of T-cell reconstitution after alpha-beta-depleted transplantation in children. Unique molecular identifiers were used in preparing the TCRbeta library. Each CDR3 protein gets one entry after TCRdb re-called the PCR reads with MiXCR. The sample lists around 380,000 distinct CDR3 sequences; roughly 10% were seen once. The sample in question was PBMCs from the stem cell graft donor, obtained from the stem cell graft. The receptors derive from a human donor who donated a stem cell graft to a child with acute myeloid leukemia.

This clonotype was seen repeatedly, ten times or more. CDR3 protein: CSARAVTSYEQYF. The CDR3 DNA reads as TGCAGTGCTAGAGCAGTAACGTCCTACGAGCAGTACTTC. This chain connects TRBV20-1 to TRBJ2-7; D gene uncertain. The germline CDR1 and CDR2 sequences are DFQATT and SNEGSKA (reference sequence). Trimming took 1 base from V and 1 from J, leaving 8 bases between them. The CDR3 length is 13 residues.

This clonotype was detected a few times. This chain links TRBV5-1 with TRBJ2-3; D unresolved. CDR1 is SGHRS, CDR2 YFSETQ, per germline. V lost 0 bases to trimming and J lost 3 bases, with 17 bases between them. The CDR3 loop spans 17 amino acids. CDR3 region: CASSLASPLDQTDTQYF. The DNA for the CDR3 is TGCGCCAGCAGCTTGGCCAGCCCCCTAGACCAAACAGATACGCAGTATTTT.

This clonotype was counted many times. The gene calls are TRBV5-1 and TRBJ1-6, with D possibly TRBD1 on 5 matching bases. The CDR3 runs to 15 residues. CDR1 is SGHRS and CDR2 is YFSETQ in the germline V gene. Trimming took off 0 bases at V and 5 bases at J, with 9 bases between the two ends. This chain's CDR3 is CASSLVRADNSPLHF. The CDR3 bases are TGCGCCAGCAGCTTGGTCAGGGCGGATAATTCACCCCTCCACTTT.

The chain links TRBV20-1 to TRBJ2-1; possibly TRBD2 for D (5 bases). V was cut by 6 bases and J by 2 bases, with 11 bases left in between. Germline lookup yields CDR1 DFQATT and CDR2 SNEGSKA (reference sequence). The CDR3 totals 13 residues. As DNA, the CDR3 is TGCAGTGCCGAGGGCCTAGCCTACAATGAGCAGTTCTTC. Its translation is CSAEGLAYNEQFF.

The V gene is TRBV5-1, the J gene TRBJ1-1; D is perhaps TRBD1 (5 bases). This CDR3 has 14 amino acids. Germline values: CDR1 SGHRS, CDR2 YFSETQ. Trimming stripped 7 bases from V and 4 bases from J, with 17 bases between. CDR3 protein: CASGGDPGGTEAFF. As DNA, the CDR3 is TGCGCCAGCGGCGGGGACCCGGGGGGCACTGAAGCTTTCTTT.